These T cell receptor beta chains were read from a single sample in a study of cytomegalovirus exposure and HLA in healthy donors. Only in-frame clones appear in the TCRdb table, and some are missing; sequencing was by immunoSEQ multiplex PCR. The data contain more than 120,000 clones, around 78% of them singletons. Material for sequencing was PBMCs. Receptors originate from a middle-aged woman in good health and CMV-seropositive. The CDR3 runs from the conserved cysteine through the conserved F or W. The order of the fields is J gene, V gene, D gene, clone size, CDR3 DNA, CDR3 protein. A D gene is named only where the DNA matches it firmly. Where a row states a size, it is once, few, many or the class of an expanded clone; other rows omit it.

TRBJ1-1,TRBV6-1,NA,NA,TGTGCCAGCAGTCCCCCGGAAGGGACAGAAGCTTTCTTT,CASSPPEGTEAFF
TRBJ2-3,TRBV10-3,NA,NA,TGTGCCATCAGTGAGCCGACTAGTGGGGCAGATACGCAGTATTTT,CAISEPTSGADTQYF
TRBJ1-2,TRBV30,NA,NA,TGTGCCTGGAGCCTGGGGGCGACTAACTATGGCTACACCTTC,CAWSLGATNYGYTF
TRBJ1-5,TRBV28,NA,NA,TGTGCCAGCAGTTTAGGGGAGGGGAGGCATCAGCCCCAGCATTTT,CASSLGEGRHQPQHF
TRBJ2-3,TRBV28,TRBD1,NA,TGTGCCAGCAGTCCCGCCGGGACAGGGGGCACAGATACGCAGTATTTT,CASSPAGTGGTDTQYF
TRBJ2-1,TRBV7-3,TRBD2,NA,TGTGCCAGCAGCTATGCGGGAGACTACAATGAGCAGTTCTTC,CASSYAGDYNEQFF
TRBJ2-1,TRBV6-4,TRBD2,few,TGTGCCAGCAGTGACTCCGCTAGCGGGAGTTATGATGAGCAGTTCTTC,CASSDSASGSYDEQFF
TRBJ1-2,TRBV29-1,NA,few,TGCAGCGCCAAAGGGGGGGCCACGAACTATGGCTACACCTTC,CSAKGGATNYGYTF
TRBJ2-7,TRBV19,NA,NA,TGTGCCAGTAGTACAACTGGGTCGGGACTTCTTTCTAGCTCCTACGAGCAGTACTTC,CASSTTGSGLLSSSYEQYF
TRBJ2-1,TRBV28,NA,once,TGTGCCAGCAGCGGCTCCTACAATGAGCAGTTCTTC,CASSGSYNEQFF
TRBJ1-4,TRBV30,TRBD1,NA,TGTGCCTGGAGTGTTACAGGGGGCATTGAAAAACTGTTTTTT,CAWSVTGGIEKLFF
TRBJ2-5,TRBV6-5,TRBD2,few,TGTGCCAGCAGTTGGGCAGCGGGAGGTCAGGGTGAGACCCAGTACTTC,CASSWAAGGQGETQYF
TRBJ2-1,TRBV2,NA,NA,TGTGCCAGCAGCGAGCTCGGGGGAGGAATTTACAATGAGCAGTTCTTC,CASSELGGGIYNEQFF
TRBJ1-1,TRBV6-1,NA,NA,TGTGCCAGCAGTCGGGACATCATTTACACTGAAGCTTTCTTT,CASSRDIIYTEAFF
TRBJ1-2,TRBV11-2,TRBD1,NA,TGTGCCAGCAGCAATCGACAGGGTTCAGCGGATGGCTACACCTTC,CASSNRQGSADGYTF
TRBJ2-7,TRBV30,TRBD2,few,TGTGCCTGGAGTGTCGGGGGGGACGAGCAGTACTTC,CAWSVGGDEQYF
TRBJ2-7,TRBV11-2,NA,NA,TGTGCCAGCAGCTTAGATGCAGGTTTTCACCACGAGCAGTACTTC,CASSLDAGFHHEQYF
TRBJ1-3,TRBV7-9,NA,NA,TGTGCCAGCAGCAACAGGGTGGGCTACAGCTCTGGAAACACCATATATTTT,CASSNRVGYSSGNTIYF
TRBJ1-3,TRBV10-3,TRBD1,NA,TGTGCCACCATGCCTACAGGGGAAGGAAACACCATATATTTT,CATMPTGEGNTIYF
TRBJ2-3,TRBV6-6,NA,NA,TGTGCCAGCAGCAGCACTAGCAGAGCAGATACGCAGTATTTT,CASSSTSRADTQYF
TRBJ2-5,TRBV30,NA,NA,TGTGCCTGGAGTATAACCGAGGTAGTAGAGACCCAGTACTTC,CAWSITEVVETQYF
TRBJ2-6,TRBV19,NA,NA,TGTGCCAGCCTTCAACTGTCTGGGGCCAACGTCCTGACTTTC,CASLQLSGANVLTF
TRBJ1-6,TRBV5-1,TRBD1,NA,TGCGCCAGCAGCCTGGACAGGAACAATTCACCCCTCCACTTT,CASSLDRNNSPLHF
TRBJ2-7,TRBV2,TRBD1,few,TGTGCCAGCAGTGGGTTGGCAGGGGGCGAGCAGTACTTC,CASSGLAGGEQYF
TRBJ2-1,TRBV23-1,NA,NA,TGCGCCGGCGGGGCTAGAGGGCCTTACAATGAGCAGTTCTTC,CAGGARGPYNEQFF
TRBJ2-3,TRBV7-6,NA,NA,TGTGCCAGCAGCTTACAGAACCCGCCAGATACGCAGTATTTT,CASSLQNPPDTQYF
TRBJ2-5,TRBV9,NA,once,TGTGCCAGCAGCGTAGGAGGTTACCAAGAGACCCAGTACTTC,CASSVGGYQETQYF
TRBJ1-2,TRBV18,NA,NA,TGTGCCAGCTCACCACCTCCGAGGACAGACTACACCTTC,CASSPPPRTDYTF
TRBJ2-7,TRBV5-4,TRBD2,NA,TGTGCCAGCAGCTTGTGGAGGCTAGCGGGCACCAAACGCTACGAGCAGTACTTC,CASSLWRLAGTKRYEQYF
TRBJ2-1,TRBV4-1,TRBD2,few,TGTGCCAGCAGCCAAGACCGGACTAGCTACAATGAGCAGTTCTTC,CASSQDRTSYNEQFF
TRBJ1-1,TRBV28,NA,NA,TGTGCCAGCGGGACGACAGGACCAGGGGCTGAAGCTTTCTTT,CASGTTGPGAEAFF
TRBJ2-1,TRBV7-6,NA,NA,TGTGCCAGCAGCCTACGCCTTAATGAGCAGTTCTTC,CASSLRLNEQFF
TRBJ2-5,TRBV19,NA,NA,TGTGCCAGTAGTATAGATCTGGAGGTAGAGACCCAGTACTTC,CASSIDLEVETQYF
TRBJ1-1,TRBV29-1,NA,many,TGCAGCGTTGCCCAAGAAAATAGTTTCTTT,CSVAQENSFF
TRBJ1-2,TRBV28,NA,NA,TGTGCCACATCGAAACAGGGACCGGGGTCGATGACCTTC,CATSKQGPGSMTF
TRBJ2-7,TRBV13,NA,NA,TGTGCCAGCACGGACAGAAACGAGCAGTACTTC,CASTDRNEQYF
TRBJ2-3,TRBV11-3,TRBD1,few,TGTGCCAGCAGCCAGGGGACAGGGATCACAGATACGCAGTATTTT,CASSQGTGITDTQYF
TRBJ2-1,TRBV6-5,TRBD2,NA,TGTGCCAGCAGCCTTGGACTAGCCGCACGGCGGTTCTTC,CASSLGLAARRFF
TRBJ2-3,TRBV5-1,NA,NA,TGCGCCAGCAGCTTGGACCAGGTCACAGATACGCAGTATTTT,CASSLDQVTDTQYF
TRBJ2-7,TRBV7-9,NA,few,TGTGCCAGCAGCTCAACCGGGTCCAGATACGAGCAGTACTTC,CASSSTGSRYEQYF
TRBJ2-1,TRBV10-1,TRBD2,few,TGCGCCAGCAGTGAGGGTCAGCTAGCGGGTTCTCTGGTACATGAGCAGTTCTTC,CASSEGQLAGSLVHEQFF
TRBJ2-5,TRBV29-1,NA,NA,TGCAGCGTTGAAATTCCAGCGGGAGAGACCCAGTACTTC,CSVEIPAGETQYF
TRBJ2-3,TRBV6-1,TRBD2,NA,TGTGCCAGCAGTGGTCTAGCGGACCCTAGGGAACCCACAGATACGCAGTATTTT,CASSGLADPREPTDTQYF
TRBJ1-6,TRBV5-6,TRBD1,NA,TGTGCCAGCAGCCCATTTTCGGACAGGGGAGGCTCTTATAATTCACCCCTCCACTTT,CASSPFSDRGGSYNSPLHF
TRBJ1-5,TRBV6-1,NA,NA,TGTGCCAGCAGAGAGGGTGGGACATACAATCAGCCCCAGCATTTT,CASREGGTYNQPQHF
TRBJ2-7,TRBV28,NA,NA,TGTGCCAGCACCCCGCCCGGGAGATACGAGCAGTACTTC,CASTPPGRYEQYF
TRBJ2-3,TRBV5-1,TRBD1,NA,TGCGCCAGCAGCAGGACAGGGGGAACAGATACGCAGTATTTT,CASSRTGGTDTQYF